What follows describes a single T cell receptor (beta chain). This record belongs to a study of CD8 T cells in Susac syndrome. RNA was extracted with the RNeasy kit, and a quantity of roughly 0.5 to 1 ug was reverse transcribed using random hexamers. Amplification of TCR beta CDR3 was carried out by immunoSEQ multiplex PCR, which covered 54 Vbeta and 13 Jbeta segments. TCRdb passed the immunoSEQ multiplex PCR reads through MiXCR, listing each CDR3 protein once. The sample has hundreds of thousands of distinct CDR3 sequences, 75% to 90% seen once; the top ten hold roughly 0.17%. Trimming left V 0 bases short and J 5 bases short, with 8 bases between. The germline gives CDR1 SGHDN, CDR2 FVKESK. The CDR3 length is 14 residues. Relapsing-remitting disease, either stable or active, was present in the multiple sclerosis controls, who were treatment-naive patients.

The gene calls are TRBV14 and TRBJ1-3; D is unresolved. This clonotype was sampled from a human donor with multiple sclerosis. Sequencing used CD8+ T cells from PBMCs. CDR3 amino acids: CASSQDGYRNTIYF. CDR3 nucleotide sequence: TGTGCCAGCAGCCAAGATGGTTACAGAAACACCATATATTTT.